This note documents a single T cell receptor (beta chain) sequence. The CDR3 has 16 residues. Unmatched junction bases numbered 7, after V lost 5 bases and J lost 5 bases. The germline V gene encodes CDR1 SGHVS and CDR2 FNYEAQ. The table came from immunoSEQ multiplex PCR; TCRdb's copy has only in-frame clones and leaves some out. The sample yields about 200,000 clones, 86% seen once. The data originate from a study of blood T cell repertoires in COVID-19. Across the study: Both acute and convalescent COVID-19 samples were obtained from the United States, Italy and Spain.

The TCR comes from a man in his forties or fifties with acute COVID-19. The J gene is TRBJ2-7, the V gene TRBV7-6; 15 bases align to TRBD2. The sequenced sample was PBMCs or T cells enriched from blood (not recorded which). Here the CDR3 DNA reads TGTGCCAGCAGCGCCGGACTAGCGGGAGGGCCCGACGAGCAGTACTTC. Translating it yields CASSAGLAGGPDEQYF.